The TCR beta chain under discussion was sequenced for a study of blood T cell repertoires in COVID-19. Clones were read by immunoSEQ multiplex PCR, and TCRdb kept only the in-frame ones, dropping some. The sample lists about 270,000 clones; roughly 90% were seen once. The CDR3 has 13 amino acids. V lost 4 bases, J lost 8 bases, and 12 bases lay in between. CDR1 and CDR2 from the germline V gene are LGHNA and YNFKEQ. The chain recombines TRBV4-2 with TRBJ2-1, with D possibly TRBD1 on 6 matching bases. The clonotype was recovered from a man aged 55 to 70 who had recovered from COVID-19. Sequences were obtained from peripheral blood. The CDR3 is CASSPGTPYEQFF. In DNA, the CDR3 is TGTGCCAGCAGCCCCGGGACACCATATGAGCAGTTCTTC.